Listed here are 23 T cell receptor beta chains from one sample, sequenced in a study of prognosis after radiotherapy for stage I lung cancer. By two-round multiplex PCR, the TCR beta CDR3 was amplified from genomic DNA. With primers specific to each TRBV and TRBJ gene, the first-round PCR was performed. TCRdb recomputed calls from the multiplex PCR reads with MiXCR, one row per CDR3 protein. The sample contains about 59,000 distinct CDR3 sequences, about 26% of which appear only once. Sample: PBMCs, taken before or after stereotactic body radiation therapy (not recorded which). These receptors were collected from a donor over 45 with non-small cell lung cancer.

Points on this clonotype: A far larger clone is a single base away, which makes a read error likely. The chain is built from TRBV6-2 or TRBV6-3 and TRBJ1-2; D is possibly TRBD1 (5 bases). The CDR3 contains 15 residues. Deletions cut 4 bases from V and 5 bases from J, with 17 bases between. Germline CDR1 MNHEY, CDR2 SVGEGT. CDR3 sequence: CASSFSSLGAYGYTF. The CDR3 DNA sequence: TGTGCCAGCAGTTTTTCCAGCCTAGGGGCATATGGCTACACCTTC.

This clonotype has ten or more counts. The CDR3 reads CASSRSQGEDTQYF. CDR3 DNA sequence: TGTGCCAGCAGCAGATCACAGGGAGAAGATACGCAGTATTTT. The chain uses TRBV28 and TRBJ2-3; D might be TRBD1 (6 bases). Trimming pared 6 bases from V and 5 bases from J, leaving 15 bases between. From germline, CDR1 is MDHEN and CDR2 SYDVKM. The CDR3 is 14 amino acids.

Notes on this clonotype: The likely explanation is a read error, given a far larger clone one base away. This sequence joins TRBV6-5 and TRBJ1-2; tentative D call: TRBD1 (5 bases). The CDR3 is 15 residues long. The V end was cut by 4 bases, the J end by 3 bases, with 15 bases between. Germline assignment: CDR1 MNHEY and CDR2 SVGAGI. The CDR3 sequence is CASSSSKGADYGYTF. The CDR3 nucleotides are TGTGCCAGCAGTTCCTCTAAAGGGGCGGACTATGGCTACACCTTC.

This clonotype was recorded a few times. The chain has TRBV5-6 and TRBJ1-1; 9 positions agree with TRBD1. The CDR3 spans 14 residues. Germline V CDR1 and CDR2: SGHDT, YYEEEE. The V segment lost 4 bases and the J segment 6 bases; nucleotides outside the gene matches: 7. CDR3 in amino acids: CASSPRTGVAEAFF. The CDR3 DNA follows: TGTGCCAGCAGCCCCAGGACAGGGGTTGCTGAAGCTTTCTTT.

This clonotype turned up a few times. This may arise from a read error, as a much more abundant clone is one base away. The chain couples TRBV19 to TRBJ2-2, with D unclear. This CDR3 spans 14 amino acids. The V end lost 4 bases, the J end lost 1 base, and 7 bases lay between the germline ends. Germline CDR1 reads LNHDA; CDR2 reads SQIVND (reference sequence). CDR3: CASSKEGNTGELFF. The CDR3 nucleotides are TGTGCCAGTAGTAAAGAAGGGAACACCGGGGAGCTGTTTTTT.

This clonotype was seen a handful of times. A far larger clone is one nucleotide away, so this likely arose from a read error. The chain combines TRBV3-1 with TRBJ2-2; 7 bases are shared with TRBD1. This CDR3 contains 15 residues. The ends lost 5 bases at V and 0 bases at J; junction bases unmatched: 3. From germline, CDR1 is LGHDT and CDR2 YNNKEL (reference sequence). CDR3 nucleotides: TGTGCCAGCAGCTCCGGGACAGCGAACACCGGGGAGCTGTTTTTT. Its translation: CASSSGTANTGELFF.

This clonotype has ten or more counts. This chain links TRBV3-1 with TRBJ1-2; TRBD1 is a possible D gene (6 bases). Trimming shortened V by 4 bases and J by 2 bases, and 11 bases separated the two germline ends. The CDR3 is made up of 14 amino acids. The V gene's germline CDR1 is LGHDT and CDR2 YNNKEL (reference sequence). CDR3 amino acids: CASSLPGQNYGYTF. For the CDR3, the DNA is TGTGCCAGCAGCCTGCCTGGACAGAACTATGGCTACACCTTC.

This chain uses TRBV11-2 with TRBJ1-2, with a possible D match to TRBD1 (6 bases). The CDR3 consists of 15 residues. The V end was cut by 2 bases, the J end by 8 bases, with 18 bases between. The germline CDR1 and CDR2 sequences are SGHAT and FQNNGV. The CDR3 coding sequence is TGTGCCAGCAGCTTAAGTCCGCTGGGGGCGGGGGGCTACACCTTC. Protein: CASSLSPLGAGGYTF.

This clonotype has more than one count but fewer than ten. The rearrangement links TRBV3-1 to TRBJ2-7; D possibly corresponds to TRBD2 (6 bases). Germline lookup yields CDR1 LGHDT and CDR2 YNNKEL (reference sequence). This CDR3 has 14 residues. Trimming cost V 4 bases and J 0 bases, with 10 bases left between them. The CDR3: CASSPRRVSYEQYF. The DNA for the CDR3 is TGTGCCAGCAGCCCACGGAGGGTCTCCTACGAGCAGTACTTC.

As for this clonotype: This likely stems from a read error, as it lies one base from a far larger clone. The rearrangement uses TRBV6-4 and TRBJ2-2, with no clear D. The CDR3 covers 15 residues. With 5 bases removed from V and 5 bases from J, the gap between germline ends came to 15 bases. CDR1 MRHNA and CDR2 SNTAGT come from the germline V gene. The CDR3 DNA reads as TGTGCCAGCAGTCCTTACATTACTGGGACCGGGGAGCTGTTTTTT. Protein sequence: CASSPYITGTGELFF.

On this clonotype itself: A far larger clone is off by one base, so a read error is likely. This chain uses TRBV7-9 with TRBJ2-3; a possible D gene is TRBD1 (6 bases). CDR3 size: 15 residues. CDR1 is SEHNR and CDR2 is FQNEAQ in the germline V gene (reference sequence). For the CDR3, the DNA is TGTGCCAGCAGGTTAGACAGGCCTAGCACAGATACGCAGTATTTT. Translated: CASRLDRPSTDTQYF. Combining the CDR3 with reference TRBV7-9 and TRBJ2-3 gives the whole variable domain DTGVSQNPRHKITKRGQNVTFRCDPISEHNRLYWYRQTLGQGPEFLTYFQNEAQLEKSRLLSDRFSAERPKGSFSTLEIQRTEQGDSAMYLCASRLDRPSTDTQYFGPGTRLTVL.

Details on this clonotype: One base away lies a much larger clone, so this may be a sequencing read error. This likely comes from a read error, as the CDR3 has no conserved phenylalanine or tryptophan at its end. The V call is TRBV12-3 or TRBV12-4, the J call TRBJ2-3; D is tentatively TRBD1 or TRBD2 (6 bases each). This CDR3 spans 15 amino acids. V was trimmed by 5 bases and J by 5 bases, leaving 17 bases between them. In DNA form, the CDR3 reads TGTGCCAGCAGTCGAGCCCGGGGGCCTGTAGATACGCAGTATCTT. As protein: CASSRARGPVDTQYL.

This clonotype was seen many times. The chain's CDR3 is CAVELRGSGANVLTF. In DNA, the CDR3 is TGTGCCGTAGAACTTCGGGGCTCTGGGGCCAACGTCCTGACTTTC. This sequence joins TRBV19 and TRBJ2-6; tentative D call: TRBD2 (5 bases). The germline CDR1 and CDR2 sequences are LNHDA and SQIVND (reference sequence). The CDR3 sequence is 15 residues long. The V gene lost 11 bases and the J gene lost 0 bases, with 14 bases spanning the gap.

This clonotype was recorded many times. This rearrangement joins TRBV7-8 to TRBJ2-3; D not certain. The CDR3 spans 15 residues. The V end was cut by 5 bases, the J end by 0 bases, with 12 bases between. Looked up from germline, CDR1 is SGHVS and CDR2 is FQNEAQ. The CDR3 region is CASSLLYSSTDTQYF. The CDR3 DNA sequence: TGTGCCAGCAGCCTATTATACTCTAGCACAGATACGCAGTATTTT.

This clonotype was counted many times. The CDR3: CASSYGQVGTGELFF. The CDR3, as DNA: TGTGCCAGCAGTTATGGACAGGTGGGCACCGGGGAGCTGTTTTTT. The chain has TRBV12-3 or TRBV12-4 and TRBJ2-2, with 7 bases fitting TRBD1. CDR3 length equals 15 residues. Unmatched junction bases numbered 6, after V lost 4 bases and J lost 4 bases.

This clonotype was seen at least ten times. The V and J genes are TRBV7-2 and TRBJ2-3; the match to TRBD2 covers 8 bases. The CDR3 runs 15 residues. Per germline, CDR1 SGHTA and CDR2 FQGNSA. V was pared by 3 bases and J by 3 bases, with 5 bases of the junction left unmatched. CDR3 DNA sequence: TGTGCCAGCAGCTTCCGGGGGGGCCAGACAGATACGCAGTATTTT. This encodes CASSFRGGQTDTQYF.

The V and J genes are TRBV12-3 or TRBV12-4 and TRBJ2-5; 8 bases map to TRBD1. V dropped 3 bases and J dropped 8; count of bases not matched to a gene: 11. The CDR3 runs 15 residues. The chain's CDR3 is CASSLSGQGKHTQYF. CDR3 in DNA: TGTGCCAGCAGTTTGTCAGGACAGGGAAAACATACCCAGTACTTC.

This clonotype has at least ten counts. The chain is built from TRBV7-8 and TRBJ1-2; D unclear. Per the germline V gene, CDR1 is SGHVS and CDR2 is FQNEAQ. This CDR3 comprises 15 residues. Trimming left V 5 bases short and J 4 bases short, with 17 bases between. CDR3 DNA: TGTGCCAGCAGCCCCCGGGAAGGCAGCGGCTATGGCTACACCTTC. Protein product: CASSPREGSGYGYTF.

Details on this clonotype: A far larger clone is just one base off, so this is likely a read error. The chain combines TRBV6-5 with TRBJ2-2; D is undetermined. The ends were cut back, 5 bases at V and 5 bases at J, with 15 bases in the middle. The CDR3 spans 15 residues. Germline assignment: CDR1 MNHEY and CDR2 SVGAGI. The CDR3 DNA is TGTGCCAGCAGTGTTCACGGGCTGAAAACCGGGGAGCTGTTTTTT. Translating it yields CASSVHGLKTGELFF.

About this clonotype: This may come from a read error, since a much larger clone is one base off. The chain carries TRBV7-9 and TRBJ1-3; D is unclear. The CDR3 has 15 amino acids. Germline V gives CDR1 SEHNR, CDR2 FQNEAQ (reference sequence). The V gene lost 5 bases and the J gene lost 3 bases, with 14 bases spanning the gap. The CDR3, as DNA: TGTGCCAGCAGCACAGTAGTTGAGAGTGGAAACACCATATATTTT. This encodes CASSTVVESGNTIYF.

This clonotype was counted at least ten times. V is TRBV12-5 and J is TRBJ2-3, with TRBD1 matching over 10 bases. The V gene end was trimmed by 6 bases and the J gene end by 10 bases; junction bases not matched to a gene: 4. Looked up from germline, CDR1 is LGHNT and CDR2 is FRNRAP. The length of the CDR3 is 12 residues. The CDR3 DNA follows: TGTGCTAGTGGCCCTGACAGGGGGCCGCAGTATTTT. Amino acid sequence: CASGPDRGPQYF.

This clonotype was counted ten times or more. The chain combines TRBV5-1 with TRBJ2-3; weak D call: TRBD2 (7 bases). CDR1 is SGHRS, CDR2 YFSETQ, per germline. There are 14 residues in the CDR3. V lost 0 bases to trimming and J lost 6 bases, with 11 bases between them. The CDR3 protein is CASSLGGGADTQYF. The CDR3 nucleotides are TGCGCCAGCAGCTTGGGTGGGGGGGCGGATACGCAGTATTTT. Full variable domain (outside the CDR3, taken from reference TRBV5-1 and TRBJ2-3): KAGVTQTPRYLIKTRGQQVTLSCSPISGHRSVSWYQQTPGQGLQFLFEYFSETQRNKGNFPGRFSGRQFSNSRSEMNVSTLELGDSALYLCASSLGGGADTQYFGPGTRLTVL.

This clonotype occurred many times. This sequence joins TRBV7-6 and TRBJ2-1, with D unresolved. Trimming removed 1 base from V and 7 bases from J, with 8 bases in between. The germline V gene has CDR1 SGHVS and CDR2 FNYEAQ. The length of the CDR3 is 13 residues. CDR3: CASSLGPENEQFF. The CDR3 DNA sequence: TGTGCCAGCAGCTTAGGACCTGAGAATGAGCAGTTCTTC. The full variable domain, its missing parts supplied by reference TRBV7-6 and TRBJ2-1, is GAGVSQSPRYKVTKRGQDVALRCDPISGHVSLYWYRQALGQGPEFLTYFNYEAQQDKSGLPNDRFSAERPEGSISTLTIQRTEQRDSAMYRCASSLGPENEQFFGPGTRLTVL.